These 14 T cell receptor beta chains came from one sample sequenced in a study of beta chain features in type 1 diabetes. Study conclusions and caveats: Shorter TCRB CDR3s, moderately but significantly so, were found in Type 1 diabetes patients in all four CD4+ subsets.

Every bit of the isolated RNA underwent reverse transcription, so sequencing read expressed TCRB transcripts. Generated by immunoSEQ multiplex PCR, the TCRdb table keeps only in-frame clones and is missing some. The table has approximately 150,000 clones, more than 10% seen once; the top ten hold 1.3%. Which antigens these TCRs recognize remains unknown. The source material was central memory CD4+ T cells from blood. The origin of the receptors is a man aged 18 to 29 with type 1 diabetes.

This clone was detected a few times. The V call is TRBV6-1, the J call TRBJ2-1; TRBD2 might be the D (6 bases). V was clipped by 0 bases and J by 3 bases, with 6 bases between them. CDR1 MNHNS and CDR2 SASEGT come from the germline V gene. The CDR3 extends over 14 amino acids. CDR3 bases: TGTGCCAGCAGTGAAGCGGGGGGCTACAATGAGCAGTTCTTC. Protein product: CASSEAGGYNEQFF.

This clone was found a few times. The chain joins TRBV15 to TRBJ1-1; D not resolved. Germline assignment: CDR1 LNHNV and CDR2 YYDKDF (reference sequence). The V end was cut by 9 bases, the J end by 1 base, with 15 bases between. The length of the CDR3 is 14 residues. CDR3: CATRAQRSNTEAFF. The CDR3 DNA is TGTGCCACTAGGGCCCAAAGGTCGAACACTGAAGCTTTCTTT.

In this sample, this clone turned up a few times. The J gene is TRBJ2-5, the V gene TRBV7-8; D gene ambiguous. Germline V lookup: CDR1 SGHVS, CDR2 FQNEAQ. This CDR3 is built from 13 residues. Trimming pared 5 bases from V and 4 bases from J, leaving 11 bases between. CDR3: CASSPPWGETQYF. The CDR3 DNA reads TGTGCCAGCAGCCCGCCTTGGGGAGAGACCCAGTACTTC.

This clone was picked up a small number of times. V gene TRBV7-2 combines with J gene TRBJ1-1; TRBD1 matches 8 bases. The CDR3 covers 14 residues. Germline lookup yields CDR1 SGHTA and CDR2 FQGNSA. V shed 3 bases and J 3 bases; nucleotides not matched to a gene: 3. The CDR3 here is CASSFTTGDTEAFF. CDR3 coding DNA: TGTGCCAGCAGCTTCACGACAGGGGACACTGAAGCTTTCTTT.

The chain links TRBV6-1 to TRBJ2-7; D possibly matches TRBD1 or TRBD2 (6 bases each). Per the germline V gene, CDR1 is MNHNS and CDR2 is SASEGT. The CDR3 length is 14 residues. Trimming left V 8 bases short and J 5 bases short, with 19 bases between. CDR3 nucleotides: TGTGCCAGCCTTGCCCGACGGGGGCGAGACGAGCAGTACTTC. Translation gives CASLARRGRDEQYF.

V is TRBV6-1 and J is TRBJ2-1; tentative D call: TRBD2 (5 bases). The CDR3 length is 14 residues. Germline V gives CDR1 MNHNS, CDR2 SASEGT. Trimming removed 4 bases from V and 7 bases from J, with 14 bases in between. The CDR3 sequence is CASSVVGVGNEQFF. The CDR3 nucleotides are TGTGCCAGCAGTGTTGTGGGAGTAGGGAATGAGCAGTTCTTC.

The chain has TRBV4-1 and TRBJ1-1; D is possibly TRBD1 (6 bases). The length of the CDR3 is 13 residues. V gave up 4 bases and J gave up 4 bases, with 10 bases separating them. Germline V gene lookup returns CDR1 MGHRA and CDR2 YSYEKL. The CDR3 nucleotides are TGCGCCAGCAGCCGGGGGCCGGGCACTGAAGCTTTCTTT. Translated: CASSRGPGTEAFF.

This clone was found a few times. This chain uses TRBV7-2 with TRBJ2-5; D possibly corresponds to TRBD1 (6 bases). V lost 5 bases and J lost 1, with 11 bases in between. The CDR3 length is 14 residues. Germline V gives CDR1 SGHTA, CDR2 FQGNSA. This CDR3 reads CASSPGHVQETQYF. Written as DNA, the CDR3 is TGTGCCAGCAGCCCGGGACACGTCCAAGAGACCCAGTACTTC.

In its sample, this clone was seen a few times. The genes are TRBV7-9 and TRBJ1-1; D call uncertain. Per the germline V gene, CDR1 is SEHNR and CDR2 is FQNEAQ (reference sequence). The CDR3 consists of 14 residues. Between the trimmed V and J ends, which lost 5 bases and 5 bases, there was a span of 15 bases. The CDR3 protein is CASSVDYGGTEAFF. DNA for the CDR3: TGTGCCAGCAGCGTCGACTATGGCGGGACTGAAGCTTTCTTT.

V gene TRBV28 combines with J gene TRBJ2-1; 11 bases agree with TRBD1. CDR3 length: 14 amino acids. V was clipped by 5 bases and J by 10 bases; unmatched bases: 7. The V gene's germline CDR1 is MDHEN and CDR2 SYDVKM. The CDR3 DNA reads TGTGCCAGCAGTCCAGGGACAGGGGGAAGGGAGCAGTTCTTC. Amino acids: CASSPGTGGREQFF. Full variable domain (remainder filled in from reference TRBV28 and TRBJ2-1): DVKVTQSSRYLVKRTGEKVFLECVQDMDHENMFWYRQDPGLGLRLIYFSYDVKMKEKGDIPEGYSVSREKKERFSLILESASTNQTSMYLCASSPGTGGREQFFGPGTRLTVL.

The table lists this clone with a few counts. This rearrangement joins TRBV5-1 to TRBJ2-3; TRBD2 matches 11 bases. Germline V CDR1 and CDR2: SGHRS, YFSETQ. The CDR3 is 15 residues long. V trimming: 6 bases; J trimming: 4 bases; junction bases outside the gene matches: 7. In DNA, the CDR3 is TGCGCCAGCATCACCGGGACTAGCGGCGCAGATACGCAGTATTTT. Translated, it gives CASITGTSGADTQYF. The full variable domain, completed using reference TRBV5-1 and TRBJ2-3, is KAGVTQTPRYLIKTRGQQVTLSCSPISGHRSVSWYQQTPGQGLQFLFEYFSETQRNKGNFPGRFSGRQFSNSRSEMNVSTLELGDSALYLCASITGTSGADTQYFGPGTRLTVL.

The sample holds a few counts of this clone. The V and J genes are TRBV6-6 and TRBJ2-7, with D uncertain. Germline CDR1 is MNHNY and CDR2 is SVGAGI (reference sequence). V was cut by 8 bases and J by 7 bases, with 6 bases left in between. This CDR3 is built from 9 residues. DNA of the CDR3: TGTGCCAGCCCCGGGGAGCAGTACTTC. This translates into CASPGEQYF.

This clone occurred many times. J is TRBJ2-3 and V is TRBV7-9, with TRBD2 matching over 12 bases. This CDR3 is built from 14 residues. With 11 bases clipped from V and 4 bases from J, the junction kept 7 bases outside the gene matches. Germline CDR1 SEHNR, CDR2 FQNEAQ (reference sequence). The CDR3 reads CAFASGGAADTQYF. The CDR3 DNA sequence: TGTGCCTTCGCTAGCGGGGGGGCAGCAGATACGCAGTATTTT.

V and J are TRBV5-1 and TRBJ1-2, with 9 nucleotides matching TRBD1. Germline V CDR1 and CDR2: SGHRS, YFSETQ. The CDR3 contains 16 residues. The V and J ends lost 7 bases and 3 bases, in that order; junction bases with no gene match: 13. For the CDR3, the DNA is TGCGCCAGCTCGACGGGACAGGGAAGGGAGGACTATGGCTACACCTTC. It translates to CASSTGQGREDYGYTF.